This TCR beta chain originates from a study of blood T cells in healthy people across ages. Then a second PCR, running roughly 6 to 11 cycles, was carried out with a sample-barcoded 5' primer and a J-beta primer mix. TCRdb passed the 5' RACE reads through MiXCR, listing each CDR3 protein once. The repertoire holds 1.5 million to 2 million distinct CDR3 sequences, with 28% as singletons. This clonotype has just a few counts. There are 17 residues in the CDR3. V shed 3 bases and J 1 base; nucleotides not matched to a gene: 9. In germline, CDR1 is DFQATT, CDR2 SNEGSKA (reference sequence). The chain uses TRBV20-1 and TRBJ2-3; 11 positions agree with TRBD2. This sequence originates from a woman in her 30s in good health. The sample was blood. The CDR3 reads CSASGLAGGEGTDTQYF. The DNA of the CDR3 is TGCAGTGCTAGCGGCCTAGCGGGAGGAGAGGGCACAGATACGCAGTATTTT.